This TCR beta chain was sequenced for a study of T cell repertoires in cytomegalovirus infection. About the research overall: A matching HLA type, together with CMV infection, was signaled by public TCR beta signatures.

Study-level points and caveats: What dominated the ex vivo response were HLA-C-restricted CMV-specific TCR beta clonotypes. Accumulated public TCR beta family frequency recognized individuals carrying CMV together with the relevant HLA.

A few counts support this clonotype. The antigen remains unidentified. TCRdb re-derived calls from the reads in MiXCR, one entry per CDR3 protein. The data contain about 490,000 distinct CDR3 sequences, more than 20% of them singletons. This TCR derives from a human donor in good health (CMV status not recorded). Some clones in this sample may be carry-over from other donors' samples. The sample consisted of PBMCs.

CDR3 bases: TGTGCCAGCAGTTTAACCGACAACCCCTACGAGCAGTACTTC. Translation: CASSLTDNPYEQYF. V and J are TRBV27 and TRBJ2-7; D call uncertain. CDR3 length equals 14 residues. Germline V gives CDR1 MNHEY, CDR2 SMNVEV (reference sequence). V shed 2 bases and J shed 2 bases, with 10 bases lying between them.